Each of the 10 T cell receptor beta chains below was sequenced from the same sample in a study of a mutant IDH1 vaccine in newly diagnosed glioma. Their antigens remain unidentified. Time point here: week 23, last vaccination. The content of each vaccine dose was 300 ug of mutant IDH1 20-mer peptide, and topical imiquimod accompanied it. The table came from immunoSEQ multiplex PCR; TCRdb's copy has only in-frame clones and leaves some out. There are about 65,000 clones in the sample; 70% to 90% occur only once, and under 4.5% lies in the top ten. Sequencing was performed on PBMCs, taken from a glioma patient whose treatment included an IDH1 peptide vaccine. These TCRs come from a young man with glioma.

The rearrangement joins TRBV5-4 to TRBJ1-1; TRBD1 aligns across 7 bases. The V gene end was trimmed by 0 bases and the J gene end by 8 bases; junction bases not matched to a gene: 7. CDR1 is SGHNT and CDR2 is YYREEE in the germline V gene (reference sequence). The CDR3 length is 14 residues. DNA of the CDR3: TGTGCCAGCAGCTTGGGCGGGACAGAGGGAGAAGCTTTCTTT. It codes for CASSLGGTEGEAFF.

This clone was seen more than once but under ten times. The gene calls are TRBV10-3 and TRBJ1-4, with 9 nucleotides matching TRBD1. CDR1 and CDR2 from the germline V gene are ENHRY and SYGVKD. The junction had 4 bases not matched to a gene; V was cut back by 3 bases and J by 8 bases. This CDR3 comprises 14 residues. DNA of the CDR3: TGTGCCATCAGTGACTCCGGGACAGGGGAAAAACTGTTTTTT. Protein: CAISDSGTGEKLFF.

This clone has only a few counts. Other DNA sequences within the sample encode an identical CDR3. The chain recombines TRBV7-9 with TRBJ2-5; weak D call: TRBD2 (6 bases). Germline V CDR1 and CDR2: SEHNR, FQNEAQ (reference sequence). Trimming pared 1 base from V and 5 bases from J, leaving 8 bases between. The CDR3 covers 13 residues. CDR3 coding DNA: TGTGCCAGCAGCTTAGAGGACTATGAGACCCAGTACTTC. This gives the protein CASSLEDYETQYF.

This rearrangement joins TRBV18 to TRBJ2-7; no clear D gene. This CDR3 has 12 residues. Germline loops: CDR1 KGHSH, CDR2 LQKENI. The V and J ends lost 5 bases and 4 bases respectively, with 9 bases between them. The CDR3: CASSFSEYEQYF. CDR3 nucleotides: TGTGCCAGCTCATTCAGTGAGTACGAGCAGTACTTC.

The chain joins TRBV18 to TRBJ1-2, with 7 bases that match TRBD1. The germline gives CDR1 KGHSH, CDR2 LQKENI. The CDR3 is 14 residues long. V lost 2 bases and J lost 8; bases outside the gene matches: 8. CDR3 in amino acids: CASSPDRASGGYTF. For the CDR3, the DNA is TGTGCCAGCTCACCAGACAGGGCCTCAGGAGGCTACACCTTC.

This chain links TRBV6-1 with TRBJ2-1, with D perhaps TRBD2 (6 bases). CDR1 and CDR2 (germline): MNHNS, SASEGT. The CDR3 contains 14 residues. V dropped 8 bases and J dropped 0 bases, with 11 bases sitting between them. The CDR3: CASEYGSSYNEQFF. The DNA for the CDR3 is TGTGCCAGCGAATACGGGAGCTCCTACAATGAGCAGTTCTTC.

This clone appeared a few times. This rearrangement joins TRBV5-8 to TRBJ2-7; the match to TRBD1 covers 11 bases. V shed 4 bases, J shed 9 bases, and the junction held 6 bases outside the gene matches. CDR3 length equals 13 residues. Looked up from germline, CDR1 is SGHTS and CDR2 is YDEGEE. In DNA form, the CDR3 reads TGTGCCAGCAGCCGTTGGACAGGGGGCGCGCAGTACTTC. This translates into CASSRWTGGAQYF.

The chain combines TRBV5-4 with TRBJ2-5; 7 bases agree with TRBD1. The end of the DNA fits TRBJ2-7 better, so the J call may be wrong. CDR1 and CDR2 from the germline V gene are SGHNT and YYREEE (reference sequence). There are 16 residues in the CDR3. As DNA, the CDR3 is TGTGCCAGCAGCCCACTGACAGGGACCGAACCCTACGAGCAGTACTTC. The encoded protein is CASSPLTGTEPYEQYF.

The rearrangement joins TRBV5-8 to TRBJ2-1; D is unresolved. V was clipped by 0 bases and J by 4 bases, with 11 bases between them. Per the germline V gene, CDR1 is SGHTS and CDR2 is YDEGEE. The CDR3 runs to 15 residues. CDR3 loop: CASSLAKRKYNEQFF. The CDR3 DNA sequence: TGTGCCAGCAGCTTGGCGAAGAGAAAGTACAATGAGCAGTTCTTC.

This chain links TRBV6-1 with TRBJ2-1; possibly TRBD2 for D (5 bases). The CDR3 contains 14 residues. In germline, CDR1 is MNHNS, CDR2 SASEGT. Trimming took off 2 bases at V and 5 bases at J, with 10 bases between the two ends. The DNA of the CDR3 is TGTGCCAGCAGTGAAAGGACTCCGAACAATGAGCAGTTCTTC. It translates to CASSERTPNNEQFF.